This T cell receptor beta chain was sequenced for a study of blood T cell repertoires in COVID-19. CDR1 and CDR2 from the germline V gene are SGHTA and FQGNSA. The CDR3 loop spans 13 amino acids. Trimming took 1 base from V and 10 from J, leaving 11 bases between them. Sequencing was performed with immunoSEQ multiplex PCR; in TCRdb, only in-frame clones are kept and a portion is missing. The sample contains a few hundred thousand clones, about four fifths of which appear only once. The receptor was isolated from a man in his forties or fifties who had recovered from COVID-19. The rearrangement links TRBV7-2 to TRBJ2-1, with D maybe TRBD2 (5 bases). Sequenced sample: PBMCs or T cells enriched from blood (not recorded which). In nucleotides, the CDR3 is TGTGCCAGCAGCTTAGAGGACTTCGGGGAGCAGTTCTTC. This sequence encodes CASSLEDFGEQFF.